This T cell receptor (beta chain) is from a study of blood T cell repertoires in COVID-19. Study details: The samples span acute and convalescent COVID-19 from the United States, Italy and Spain. Nucleic acid was either cDNA or gDNA, and it came from T cells, B-cell-depleted T cells, or PBMCs.

This clone was observed a handful of times. Symptom resolution, clearance, or two negative PCRs marked donors in Cohort 3 as recovered. As handled by the study authors: Reference gene primer amplification gave nucleated cell count estimates. The protocol was immunoSEQ multiplex PCR, while the TCRdb copy is restricted to in-frame clones and leaves out a portion. V, J and clone size reflect that table, while D and trimming were determined from the DNA. The data show fewer than 500,000 clones, approximately 86% seen once. Trimming took 3 bases from V and 4 from J, leaving 13 bases between them. The CDR3 extends over 15 amino acids. Germline loops: CDR1 MGHRA, CDR2 YSYEKL.

The origin of this receptor is a woman under 30 who had recovered from COVID-19. Sequencing was done on a sample of PBMCs or T cells enriched from blood (not recorded which). The chain links TRBV4-1 to TRBJ1-5, with D maybe TRBD1 (5 bases). CDR3 coding DNA: TGCGCCAGCAGCCATGGAGCAGGGCTAAATCAGCCCCAGCATTTT. It is translated as CASSHGAGLNQPQHF.